The 30 T cell receptor beta chains in this list originate from one sample, sequenced in a study of shared clonotypes between healthy human individuals. Naive CD8 populations comprised CD45RO-negative cells positively selected for CCR7, excluding terminally differentiated effector memory CD45RA+ cells. Clones were read by immunoSEQ multiplex PCR, and TCRdb kept only the in-frame ones, dropping some. The top ten clones hold roughly 1.1% of a sample with millions of clones, around 96% of them seen once. Sequencing used naive CD8+ T cells sorted from blood. Every receptor here comes from a man between 18 and 35 years old in good health.

The chain carries TRBV2 and TRBJ1-2, with 9 bases identical to TRBD1. The germline V gene has CDR1 SNHLY and CDR2 FYNNEI. CDR3 length equals 13 residues. J lost 7 bases, V lost 6 bases, and 6 bases had no gene match. This chain's CDR3 is CASSDRGGGGYTF. DNA for the CDR3: TGTGCCAGCAGCGACAGGGGGGGTGGTGGCTACACCTTC.

The CDR3 region has the DNA TGTGCCAGCAGCCCGTGGGACAGTAGTAACTATGGCTACACCTTC. Its translation: CASSPWDSSNYGYTF. This sequence joins TRBV7-9 and TRBJ1-2; 7 nucleotides line up with TRBD1. This CDR3 has 15 residues. CDR1 SEHNR and CDR2 FQNEAQ come from the germline V gene (reference sequence). The V segment lost 5 bases and the J segment 1 base; nucleotides outside the gene matches: 7. The variable domain in full, completed from reference TRBV7-9 and TRBJ1-2, reads DTGVSQNPRHKITKRGQNVTFRCDPISEHNRLYWYRQTLGQGPEFLTYFQNEAQLEKSRLLSDRFSAERPKGSFSTLEIQRTEQGDSAMYLCASSPWDSSNYGYTFGSGTRLTVV.

This chain links TRBV6-5 with TRBJ2-1, with a weak D call TRBD1 (6 bases). V gave up 0 bases and J gave up 4 bases, with 13 bases separating them. Germline V CDR1 and CDR2: MNHEY, SVGAGI. There are 16 residues in the CDR3. CDR3 in DNA: TGTGCCAGCAGTTACTCAGCGGCAGGGGCGTACAATGAGCAGTTCTTC. Its translation is CASSYSAAGAYNEQFF.

This chain joins TRBV13 and TRBJ2-5; 10 positions match TRBD2. Losses at the gene ends were 0 bases for V and 1 base for J; bases not matched to a gene: 2. Germline CDR1 PRHDT, CDR2 FYEKMQ (reference sequence). This CDR3 comprises 16 residues. This CDR3 is CASSLGLAGAQETQYF. The CDR3 DNA follows: TGTGCCAGCAGCTTAGGGCTAGCGGGGGCCCAAGAGACCCAGTACTTC.

The chain carries TRBV15 and TRBJ2-1; 12 positions agree with TRBD2. After removal of 0 bases from V and 7 bases from J, the junction contained 7 bases not matched to a gene. From germline, CDR1 is LNHNV and CDR2 YYDKDF (reference sequence). The length of the CDR3 is 17 residues. CDR3 region: CATSRDRLAGGRNEQFF. As DNA, the CDR3 is TGTGCCACCAGCAGAGATAGGCTAGCGGGGGGGCGTAATGAGCAGTTCTTC.

The J gene is TRBJ2-5, the V gene TRBV5-1, with TRBD2 as a possible D gene (5 bases). Trimming shortened V by 1 base and J by 4 bases, and 11 bases separated the two germline ends. The CDR3 runs 14 residues. Germline V gene lookup returns CDR1 SGHRS and CDR2 YFSETQ. CDR3 nucleotides: TGCGCCAGCAGCTTGCTTTGGACTCTAGAGACCCAGTACTTC. Residues: CASSLLWTLETQYF. Supplemented by reference TRBV5-1 and TRBJ2-5, the full variable domain reads KAGVTQTPRYLIKTRGQQVTLSCSPISGHRSVSWYQQTPGQGLQFLFEYFSETQRNKGNFPGRFSGRQFSNSRSEMNVSTLELGDSALYLCASSLLWTLETQYFGPGTRLLVL.

The chain recombines TRBV11-3 with TRBJ2-1; 9 nucleotides agree with TRBD2. V shed 3 bases and J 6 bases; nucleotides not matched to a gene: 6. The germline gives CDR1 SGHNT, CDR2 YENEEA. The CDR3 is made up of 15 amino acids. CDR3: CASSFVASGINEQFF. For the CDR3, the DNA is TGTGCCAGCAGCTTTGTGGCTAGCGGGATCAATGAGCAGTTCTTC.

This clone was seen just once. V usage is TRBV21-1 and J usage is TRBJ2-7. TRBV21-1 has pseudogene status. CDR3 length: 14 amino acids. CDR3 protein: CASTHTATAYEQYF. The CDR3 region has the DNA TGTGCCAGCACCCACACGGCCACCGCCTACGAGCAGTACTTC.

The chain employs TRBV27 and TRBJ1-3; D uncertain. Germline-derived CDR1 and CDR2 are MNHEY and SMNVEV (reference sequence). This CDR3 comprises 13 residues. Deletions cut 6 bases from V and 4 bases from J, with 10 bases between. The CDR3, as DNA: TGTGCCAGCAGGGAACAGCCCGGAAACACCATATATTTT. It encodes CASREQPGNTIYF.

V usage is TRBV5-6 and J usage is TRBJ2-7, with 7 nucleotides matching TRBD2. The ends lost 1 base at V and 3 bases at J; junction bases unmatched: 13. CDR1 is SGHDT and CDR2 is YYEEEE in the germline V gene. The CDR3 totals 17 residues. CDR3 nucleotides: TGTGCCAGCAGCTTGAAACTAGCGTCCATTAAATTCTACGAGCAGTACTTC. This encodes CASSLKLASIKFYEQYF.

The J gene is TRBJ2-5, the V gene TRBV4-1; 12 bases match TRBD1. V shed 0 bases and J 5 bases; nucleotides not matched to a gene: 7. CDR1 and CDR2 (germline): MGHRA, YSYEKL. The CDR3 loop spans 17 amino acids. Here the CDR3 reads CASSQDDGTGGSETQYF. CDR3 in DNA: TGCGCCAGCAGCCAAGATGATGGGACAGGGGGCTCGGAGACCCAGTACTTC.

This chain uses TRBV27 with TRBJ2-4; TRBD1 agrees at 7 bases. The CDR3 totals 14 residues. V lost 0 bases to trimming and J lost 6 bases; unmatched junction nucleotides: 2. Germline assignment: CDR1 MNHEY and CDR2 SMNVEV (reference sequence). The CDR3 loop is CASSLSAGGNIQYF. As DNA, the CDR3 is TGTGCCAGCAGTTTATCTGCAGGGGGAAACATTCAGTACTTC.

This clone showed up just a few times. The sample holds other DNA sequences that translate to the same CDR3. The chain uses TRBV5-1 and TRBJ2-7, with D perhaps TRBD2 (6 bases). V was shortened by 0 bases and J by 3 bases, with 7 bases between the two germline ends. The CDR3 sequence is 13 residues long. Germline CDR1 SGHRS, CDR2 YFSETQ. The CDR3 DNA reads as TGCGCCAGCAGCTTGGGGGGAGGCTACGAGCAGTACTTC. Its protein is CASSLGGGYEQYF.

This chain joins TRBV28 and TRBJ2-7; no clear D gene. The CDR3 has 18 residues. V lost 6 bases to trimming and J lost 0 bases, with 24 bases between them. The germline V gene encodes CDR1 MDHEN and CDR2 SYDVKM. CDR3 coding DNA: TGTGCCAGCAGCTCACTCCTGGTCTGGTCGAGTAACTCCTACGAGCAGTACTTC. Its translation: CASSSLLVWSSNSYEQYF.

The V call is TRBV29-1, the J call TRBJ2-3; TRBD1 matches at 10 bases. Germline V CDR1 and CDR2: SQVTM, ANQGSEA. CDR3 length equals 14 residues. After removal of 6 bases from V and 5 bases from J, the junction contained 8 bases not matched to a gene. CDR3: CSVPGTGVEDTQYF. The CDR3 coding sequence is TGCAGCGTCCCCGGGACAGGGGTAGAAGATACGCAGTATTTT.

This chain joins TRBV9 and TRBJ2-3, with D unresolved. V was cut by 0 bases and J by 2 bases, with 22 bases left in between. Germline CDR1 is SGDLS and CDR2 is YYNGEE. The CDR3 covers 19 residues. The CDR3 DNA reads TGTGCCAGCAGCGTAGGAGGCAACCCGACGTTAGATTACACAGATACGCAGTATTTT. Its translation is CASSVGGNPTLDYTDTQYF.

As for this clone: This specimen includes other DNA sequences encoding the same CDR3. The V call is TRBV13, the J call TRBJ1-1; D is unresolved. Trimming took 1 base from V and 1 from J, leaving 10 bases between them. Germline loops: CDR1 PRHDT, CDR2 FYEKMQ (reference sequence). The CDR3 extends over 15 amino acids. The CDR3 DNA is TGTGCCAGCAGCTTAGAGGGTGGACCGAACACTGAAGCTTTCTTT. Translating gives CASSLEGGPNTEAFF.

The rearrangement uses TRBV27 and TRBJ2-7; D is unclear. The V end lost 2 bases, the J end lost 6 bases, and 11 bases lay between the germline ends. The CDR3 contains 13 residues. Per germline, CDR1 MNHEY and CDR2 SMNVEV (reference sequence). The CDR3 nucleotides are TGTGCCAGCAGTTTAAACTATGCCTTCGAGCAGTACTTC. Translating gives CASSLNYAFEQYF.

In regard to this clone: Other DNA sequences within the sample encode an identical CDR3. The chain carries TRBV14 and TRBJ2-7; TRBD1 matches at 8 bases. This CDR3 region has 15 residues. Trimming took 1 base from V and 3 from J; bases not matched to a gene: 5. Germline values: CDR1 SGHDN, CDR2 FVKESK. CDR3 nucleotide sequence: TGTGCCAGCAGCCAAGGGCAGGGGGCCTTCTACGAGCAGTACTTC. As protein: CASSQGQGAFYEQYF.

This chain links TRBV6-6 with TRBJ2-5, with D possibly TRBD1 on 6 matching bases. V was clipped by 0 bases and J by 1 base, with 12 bases between them. The CDR3 covers 16 residues. Per the germline V gene, CDR1 is MNHNY and CDR2 is SVGAGI (reference sequence). CDR3 amino acids: CASSYSSRQVQETQYF. The CDR3 DNA is TGTGCCAGCAGTTACTCCTCCCGACAGGTCCAAGAGACCCAGTACTTC.

The V and J genes are TRBV7-9 and TRBJ2-7, with a possible D match to TRBD2 (6 bases). The V gene's germline CDR1 is SEHNR and CDR2 FQNEAQ (reference sequence). The CDR3 is 13 amino acids. V lost 4 bases and J 2 bases, leaving 9 bases between the germline ends. CDR3 DNA: TGTGCCAGCAGCTATAGCGGACCCTACGAGCAGTACTTC. Protein: CASSYSGPYEQYF.

Worth noting for this clone: Other DNA sequences in this sample translate to the same CDR3. V usage is TRBV6-6 and J usage is TRBJ1-2; D might be TRBD1 (5 bases). V dropped 5 bases and J dropped 3 bases, with 13 bases sitting between them. Looked up from germline, CDR1 is MNHNY and CDR2 is SVGAGI (reference sequence). This CDR3 is built from 14 residues. CDR3 sequence (DNA): TGTGCCAGCAGTCTGGGGCAGTTTGACTATGGCTACACCTTC. It codes for CASSLGQFDYGYTF.

Of note for this clone: At one of its ends the junction is not consistent with the germline gene, which may arise from a read error. The J gene is TRBJ2-7, the V gene TRBV28; 8 bases fit TRBD1. CDR1 and CDR2 from the germline V gene are MDHEN and SYDVKM. The CDR3 has 13 residues. The CDR3 loop is CASSLVIQGVASF. The CDR3 DNA sequence: TGTGCCAGCAGTTTAGTAATACAGGGGGTGGCTAGCTTC.

V and J are TRBV2 and TRBJ1-1; TRBD1 might be the D (6 bases). The CDR3 loop spans 12 amino acids. CDR1 is SNHLY and CDR2 is FYNNEI in the germline V gene. The ends were cut back, 8 bases at V and 5 bases at J, with 12 bases in the middle. DNA for the CDR3: TGTGCCAGCTTGAGGGACACGACTGAAGCTTTCTTT. It encodes CASLRDTTEAFF.

A single count supports this clone. This sequence joins TRBV11-2 and TRBJ2-7, with 10 bases lining up with TRBD2. The CDR3 extends over 17 amino acids. Trimming cost V 5 bases and J 7 bases; bases outside gene matches: 17. CDR1 and CDR2 (germline): SGHAT, FQNNGV. As DNA, the CDR3 is TGTGCCAGCAGCCGCGTTCCCACTAGCGGGGTTACGGGGGAGCAGTACTTC. Translation gives CASSRVPTSGVTGEQYF.

V and J are TRBV27 and TRBJ2-1, with 7 bases identical to TRBD2. The CDR3 totals 15 residues. V was clipped by 6 bases and J by 1 base; unmatched bases: 6. Germline V gives CDR1 MNHEY, CDR2 SMNVEV (reference sequence). CDR3 coding DNA: TGTGCCAGCAGCCCCGGGACTATATCCTACAATGAGCAGTTCTTC. This translates into CASSPGTISYNEQFF.

Concerning this clone: At the DNA level, this CDR3 is encoded by other sequences in the same sample as well. The gene calls are TRBV6-5 and TRBJ2-7; TRBD1 matches 8 bases. CDR1 and CDR2 (germline): MNHEY, SVGAGI. With 0 bases clipped from V and 2 bases from J, the junction kept 6 bases outside the gene matches. The CDR3 is made up of 16 amino acids. Here the CDR3 reads CASSYSVGQVTYEQYF. CDR3 bases: TGTGCCAGCAGTTACTCCGTGGGACAGGTGACCTACGAGCAGTACTTC.

J is TRBJ2-7 and V is TRBV4-1; 12 bases line up with TRBD2. The CDR3 length is 15 residues. The germline gives CDR1 MGHRA, CDR2 YSYEKL. V lost 4 bases to trimming and J lost 4 bases; unmatched junction nucleotides: 5. CDR3 bases: TGCGCCAGCAGCCTTCTAGCGGGGGGGCAATACGAGCAGTACTTC. Residues: CASSLLAGGQYEQYF.

The rearrangement links TRBV7-9 to TRBJ2-7; 7 bases map to TRBD1. CDR3 length: 14 residues. After removal of 5 bases from V and 2 bases from J, the junction contained 6 bases not matched to a gene. CDR1 SEHNR and CDR2 FQNEAQ come from the germline V gene (reference sequence). CDR3 nucleotides: TGTGCCAGCAGCGGCTCGGACAGGCCCTACGAGCAGTACTTC. Translation: CASSGSDRPYEQYF.

The chain employs TRBV4-3 and TRBJ1-2, with D tentatively TRBD1 (6 bases). V was clipped by 0 bases and J by 2 bases, with 13 bases between them. Germline CDR1 reads LGHNA; CDR2 reads YSLEER. The CDR3 sequence is 16 residues long. CDR3 residues: CASSQDPRTVNYGYTF. The CDR3 coding sequence is TGCGCCAGCAGCCAAGATCCCCGGACAGTAAACTATGGCTACACCTTC.